The sequence of this TCR beta chain was determined in a study of CD8 T cells in Susac syndrome. The V gene end was trimmed by 5 bases and the J gene end by 3 bases; junction bases not matched to a gene: 11. CDR3 length equals 18 residues. The germline CDR1 and CDR2 sequences are MNHEY and SMNVEV (reference sequence). The authors sequenced TCR beta from blood CD8+ and CD4+ T cells. Bulk CD8+ and CD4+ cells came from magnetic negative isolation; CD8+ TEMRA by FACS. Reverse transcription used roughly 0.5 to 1 ug RNA and random hexamers. A multiplex approach, immunoSEQ multiplex PCR, amplified TCR beta CDR3 across 54 Vbeta and 13 Jbeta. TCRdb fed the immunoSEQ multiplex PCR reads into MiXCR, producing one record per CDR3 protein. The sample includes more than 100,000 distinct CDR3 sequences, 65% to 90% seen only once; the top ten take around 0.49%.

The V call is TRBV27, the J call TRBJ2-1; 12 bases align to TRBD2. Sequencing was carried out using CD8+ T cells from PBMCs. This clonotype was sampled from a human donor with multiple sclerosis. CDR3 sequence (DNA): TGTGCCAGCAGTCCTCTCCTAGCGGGAGGGCCCCTCTACAATGAGCAGTTCTTC. Protein: CASSPLLAGGPLYNEQFF.